Included here is one T cell receptor beta chain sequence, with context. Its antigen is unidentified. V gave up 5 bases and J gave up 5 bases, with 10 bases separating them. CDR3 size: 13 residues. This record comes from a study of persistence of HIV-infected CD4 T cells. Across the whole study: Blood samples, up to roughly 200 mL, came from multiple time points, except a couple of leukapheresis donors sampled once.

Cells were stimulated with CMV-infected fibroblast lysates at 8 to 10 ug/mL. Memory cells lacking CD40L and CD69 with high CD45RO were sorted. Sequencing used immunoSEQ version 4 in survey mode. The repertoire was sequenced with immunoSEQ multiplex PCR; TCRdb's copy has only in-frame clones and lacks some. This repertoire shows approximately 31,000 clones, about 81% found once; its top ten account for 5% to 7.5%. The chain has TRBV12-3 or TRBV12-4 and TRBJ1-5; D possibly corresponds to TRBD1 (6 bases). The TCR originated in an adult woman with HIV who was CMV-seropositive. Source: CD4+ T cells sorted from PBMCs after approximately 19-hour stimulation, taken from a patient who received antiretroviral therapy. The CDR3 sequence: CASSQGRDQPQHF. The CDR3, as DNA: TGTGCCAGCAGTCAGGGGAGGGATCAGCCCCAGCATTTT.